The sample holds one count of the clone carrying this T cell receptor (beta chain). This sample is part of a study of blood T cell repertoires in COVID-19. Study overall: Specimens from acute and convalescent COVID-19 originated in the United States, Italy and Spain. T cells, B-cell-depleted T cells, or PBMCs provided the cDNA or gDNA that served as material.

The data were produced by immunoSEQ multiplex PCR, yet TCRdb's version contains in-frame clones alone and is incomplete. Found here are about 250,000 clones, 86% of them singletons; the top ten hold less than 3%. V was cut by 1 base and J by 6 bases, with 13 bases left in between. CDR3 length: 15 amino acids. The germline CDR1 and CDR2 sequences are SGHDN and FVKESK. The chain combines TRBV14 with TRBJ1-5, with a possible D match to TRBD1 (6 bases). The sequence came from a woman aged 25 to 39 with active or convalescent COVID-19. Sequenced sample: peripheral blood. The CDR3 region is CASSQGSGGPQPQHF. The DNA of the CDR3 is TGTGCCAGCAGCCAAGGGTCGGGGGGGCCTCAGCCCCAGCATTTT.